This record looks at one T cell receptor beta chain sequence and its context. As originally analysed: Nucleated cell number was recorded as an estimate derived from reference gene primer amplification. The assay was immunoSEQ multiplex PCR, and TCRdb's table has in-frame clones only and misses some. V and J calls and clone size are those listed in that table; D and trimming were worked out from the DNA. Of roughly 100,000 clones detected, roughly 90% appear once; the ten largest clones hold approximately 3.4%. The CDR3 runs to 12 residues. Trimming cost V 5 bases and J 7 bases, with 11 bases left between them. The data derive from a study of blood T cell repertoires in COVID-19. Study-wide background: The United States, Italy and Spain provided the acute and convalescent COVID-19 samples. Nucleic acid was either cDNA or gDNA, and it came from T cells, B-cell-depleted T cells, or PBMCs.

This clonotype was sampled from a woman aged 60 to 75 with acute or convalescent COVID-19. Sequencing used peripheral blood. The J gene is TRBJ1-2, the V gene TRBV12-3 or TRBV12-4, with no clear D. The CDR3 reads CASSRAAPGYTF. Written as DNA, the CDR3 is TGTGCCAGCAGTCGCGCTGCCCCTGGCTACACCTTC.